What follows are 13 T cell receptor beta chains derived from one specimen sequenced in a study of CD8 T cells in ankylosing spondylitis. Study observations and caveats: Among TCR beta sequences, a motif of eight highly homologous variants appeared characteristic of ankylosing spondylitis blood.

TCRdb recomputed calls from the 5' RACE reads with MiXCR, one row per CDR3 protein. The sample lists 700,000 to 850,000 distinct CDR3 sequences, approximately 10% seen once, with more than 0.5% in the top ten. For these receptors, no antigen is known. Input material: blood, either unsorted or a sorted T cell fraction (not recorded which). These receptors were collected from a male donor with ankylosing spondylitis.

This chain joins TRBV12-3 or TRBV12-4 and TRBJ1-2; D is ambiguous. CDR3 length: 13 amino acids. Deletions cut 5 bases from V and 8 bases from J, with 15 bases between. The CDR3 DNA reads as TGTGCCAGCAGTGTCGGACCCCAACTAGGCTACACCTTC. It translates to CASSVGPQLGYTF.

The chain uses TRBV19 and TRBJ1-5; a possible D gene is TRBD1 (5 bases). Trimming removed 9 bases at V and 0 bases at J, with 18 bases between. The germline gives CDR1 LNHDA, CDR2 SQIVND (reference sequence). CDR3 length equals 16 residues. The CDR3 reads CASRTRDGYSNQPQHF. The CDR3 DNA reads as TGTGCCAGCAGGACCCGGGACGGGTATAGCAATCAGCCCCAGCATTTT.

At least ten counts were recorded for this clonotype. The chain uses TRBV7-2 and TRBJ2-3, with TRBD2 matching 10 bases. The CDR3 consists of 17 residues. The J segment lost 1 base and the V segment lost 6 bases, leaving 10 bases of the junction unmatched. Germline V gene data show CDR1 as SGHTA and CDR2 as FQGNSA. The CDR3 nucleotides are TGTGCCAGCAGTACTAGGACTAGCGGAGTCCGCACAGATACGCAGTATTTT. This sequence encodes CASSTRTSGVRTDTQYF.

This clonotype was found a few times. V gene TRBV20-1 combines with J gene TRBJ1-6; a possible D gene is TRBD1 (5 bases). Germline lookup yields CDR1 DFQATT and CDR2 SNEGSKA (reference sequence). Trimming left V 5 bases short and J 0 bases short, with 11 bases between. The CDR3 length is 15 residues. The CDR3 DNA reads TGCAGTGCTCCCACCGGGACCTCCTATAATTCACCCCTCCACTTT. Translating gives CSAPTGTSYNSPLHF.

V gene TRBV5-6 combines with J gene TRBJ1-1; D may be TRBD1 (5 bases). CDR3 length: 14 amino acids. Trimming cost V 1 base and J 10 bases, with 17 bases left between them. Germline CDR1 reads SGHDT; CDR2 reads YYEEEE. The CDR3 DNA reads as TGTGCCAGCAGCTTGATTCAAACAGGTTTGGGAGCTTTCTTT. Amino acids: CASSLIQTGLGAFF.

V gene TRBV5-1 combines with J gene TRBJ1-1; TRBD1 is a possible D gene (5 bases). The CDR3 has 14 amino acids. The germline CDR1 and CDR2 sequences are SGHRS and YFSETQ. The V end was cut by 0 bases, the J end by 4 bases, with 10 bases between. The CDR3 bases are TGCGCCAGCAGCTTGGATTCAGGGCGCACTGAAGCTTTCTTT. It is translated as CASSLDSGRTEAFF.

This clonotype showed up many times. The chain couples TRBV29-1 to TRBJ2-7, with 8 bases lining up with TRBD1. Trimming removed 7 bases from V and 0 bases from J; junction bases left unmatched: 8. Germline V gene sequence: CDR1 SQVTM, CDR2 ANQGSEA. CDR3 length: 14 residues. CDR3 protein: CSAATGASSYEQYF. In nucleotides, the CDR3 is TGCAGCGCAGCGACAGGGGCGAGCTCCTACGAGCAGTACTTC.

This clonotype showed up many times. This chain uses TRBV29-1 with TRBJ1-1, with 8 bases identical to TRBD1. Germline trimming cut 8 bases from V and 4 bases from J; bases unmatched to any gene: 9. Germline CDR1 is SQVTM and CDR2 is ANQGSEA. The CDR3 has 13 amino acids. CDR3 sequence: CSSRTGWGTEAFF. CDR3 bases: TGCAGCAGCCGGACAGGGTGGGGCACTGAAGCTTTCTTT. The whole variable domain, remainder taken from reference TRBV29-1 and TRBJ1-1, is SAVISQKPSRDICQRGTSLTIQCQVDSQVTMMFWYRQQPGQSLTLIATANQGSEATYESGFVIDKFPISRPNLTFSTLTVSNMSPEDSSIYLCSSRTGWGTEAFFGQGTRLTVV.

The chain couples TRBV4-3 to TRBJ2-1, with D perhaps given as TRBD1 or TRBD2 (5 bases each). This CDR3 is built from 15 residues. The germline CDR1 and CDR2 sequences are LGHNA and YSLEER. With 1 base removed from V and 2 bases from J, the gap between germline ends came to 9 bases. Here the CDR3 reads CASSQVLGPYNEQFF. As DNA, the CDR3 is TGCGCCAGCAGCCAAGTCCTGGGACCCTACAATGAGCAGTTCTTC.

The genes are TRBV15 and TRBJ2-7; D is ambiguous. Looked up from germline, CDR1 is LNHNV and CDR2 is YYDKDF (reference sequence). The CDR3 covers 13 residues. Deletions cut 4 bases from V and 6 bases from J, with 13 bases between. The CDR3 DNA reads TGTGCCACCAGCATCTCCCAGGTTGGCGAGCAGTACTTC. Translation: CATSISQVGEQYF.

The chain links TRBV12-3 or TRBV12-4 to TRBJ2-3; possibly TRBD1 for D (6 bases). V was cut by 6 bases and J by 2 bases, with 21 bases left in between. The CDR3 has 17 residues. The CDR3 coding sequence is TGTGCCAGCAGCTCCCTTAAGCAGGGGTCTCCCACAGATACGCAGTATTTT. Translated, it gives CASSSLKQGSPTDTQYF.

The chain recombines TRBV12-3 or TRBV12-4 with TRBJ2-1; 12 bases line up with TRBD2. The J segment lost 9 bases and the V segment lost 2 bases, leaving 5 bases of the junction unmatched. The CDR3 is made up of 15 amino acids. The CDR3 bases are TGTGCCAGCAGTTTACTAGCGGGAGGGTGGGGTGAGCAGTTCTTC. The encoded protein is CASSLLAGGWGEQFF.

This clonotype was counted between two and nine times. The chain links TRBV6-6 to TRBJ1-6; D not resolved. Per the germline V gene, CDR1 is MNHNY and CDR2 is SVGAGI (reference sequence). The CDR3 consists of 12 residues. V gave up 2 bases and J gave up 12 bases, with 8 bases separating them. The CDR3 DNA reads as TGTGCCAGCAGTTACCCAGGAGAACCCCTCCACTTT. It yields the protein CASSYPGEPLHF.